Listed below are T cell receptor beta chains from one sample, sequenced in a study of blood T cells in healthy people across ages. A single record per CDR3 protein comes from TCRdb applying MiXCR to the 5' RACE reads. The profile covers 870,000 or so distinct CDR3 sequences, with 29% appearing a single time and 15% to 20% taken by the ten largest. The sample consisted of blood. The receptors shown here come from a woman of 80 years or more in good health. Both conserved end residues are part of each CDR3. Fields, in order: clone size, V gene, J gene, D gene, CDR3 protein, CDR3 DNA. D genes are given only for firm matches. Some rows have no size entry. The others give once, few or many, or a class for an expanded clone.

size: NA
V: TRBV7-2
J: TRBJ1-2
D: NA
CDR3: CASSFPGTPYGYTF
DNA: TGTGCCAGCAGCTTCCCCGGGACACCCTATGGCTACACCTTC

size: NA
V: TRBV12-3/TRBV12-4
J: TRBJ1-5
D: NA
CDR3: CASSTGTNSNQPQHF
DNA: TGTGCCAGCAGCACCGGGACAAATAGCAATCAGCCCCAGCATTTT

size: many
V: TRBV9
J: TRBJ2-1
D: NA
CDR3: CASSVAAGANEQFF
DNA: TGTGCCAGCAGCGTAGCGGCAGGGGCAAATGAGCAGTTCTTC

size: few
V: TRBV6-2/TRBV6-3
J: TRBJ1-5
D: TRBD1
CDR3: CASRRTGVGSTQHF
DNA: TGTGCCAGCAGGAGGACAGGGGTGGGTTCGACCCAGCATTTT

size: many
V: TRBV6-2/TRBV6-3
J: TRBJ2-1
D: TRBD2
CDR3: CASSSALAGSYNEQFF
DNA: TGTGCCAGCAGTTCCGCACTAGCGGGGAGCTACAATGAGCAGTTCTTC

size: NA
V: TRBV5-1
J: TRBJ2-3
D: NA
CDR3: CASSLAEGGLSTDTQYF
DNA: TGCGCCAGCAGCTTGGCCGAAGGCGGGCTCAGCACAGATACGCAGTATTTT

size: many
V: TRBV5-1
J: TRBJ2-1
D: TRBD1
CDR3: CASSSSGTAEQFF
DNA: TGCGCCAGCAGCAGCTCCGGGACAGCTGAGCAGTTCTTC

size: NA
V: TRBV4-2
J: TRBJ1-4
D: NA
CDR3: CASSQEGGRTNEKLFF
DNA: TGTGCCAGCAGCCAAGAGGGGGGACGAACTAATGAAAAACTGTTTTTT

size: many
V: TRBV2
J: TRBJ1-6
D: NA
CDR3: CASSEQPRDTLHF
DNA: TGTGCCAGCAGTGAACAACCTAGGGACACCCTCCACTTT

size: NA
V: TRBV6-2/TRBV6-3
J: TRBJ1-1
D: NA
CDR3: CAGSYGATEAFF
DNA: TGTGCCGGCAGTTACGGGGCCACTGAAGCTTTCTTT

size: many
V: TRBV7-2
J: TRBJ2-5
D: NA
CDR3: CASTSLQGRQETQYF
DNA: TGTGCCAGCACCTCCCTACAGGGCCGGCAAGAGACCCAGTACTTC

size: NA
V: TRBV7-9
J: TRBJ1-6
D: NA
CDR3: CASSLASSPLHF
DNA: TGTGCCAGCAGCTTAGCTTCTTCACCCCTCCACTTT

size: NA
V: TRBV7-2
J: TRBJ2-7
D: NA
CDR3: CASSLDWQSIFF
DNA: TGTGCCAGCAGCTTAGATTGGCAGTCGATCTTCTTC

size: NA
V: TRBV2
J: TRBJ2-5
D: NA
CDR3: CAGTFRGTQYF
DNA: TGTGCCGGCACGTTTCGTGGGACCCAGTACTTC

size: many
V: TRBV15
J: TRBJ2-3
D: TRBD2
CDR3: CATSRDRMSGGTWDTQYF
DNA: TGTGCCACCAGCAGAGACAGGATGAGCGGGGGGACATGGGATACGCAGTATTTT